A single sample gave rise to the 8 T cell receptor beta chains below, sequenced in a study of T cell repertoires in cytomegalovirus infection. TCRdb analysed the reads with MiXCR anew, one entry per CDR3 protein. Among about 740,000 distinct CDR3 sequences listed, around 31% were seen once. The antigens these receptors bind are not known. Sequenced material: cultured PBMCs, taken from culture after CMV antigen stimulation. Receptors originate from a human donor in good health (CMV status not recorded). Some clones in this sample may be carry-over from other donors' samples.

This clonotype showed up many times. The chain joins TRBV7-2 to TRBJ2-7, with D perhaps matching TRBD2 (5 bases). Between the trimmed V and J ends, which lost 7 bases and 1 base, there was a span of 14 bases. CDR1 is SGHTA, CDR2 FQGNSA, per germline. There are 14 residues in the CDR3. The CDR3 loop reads CASTRSRGSYEQYF. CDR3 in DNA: TGTGCCAGCACCAGATCCCGGGGTTCCTACGAGCAGTACTTC. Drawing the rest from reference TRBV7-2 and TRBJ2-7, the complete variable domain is GAGVSQSPSNKVTEKGKDVELRCDPISGHTALYWYRQSLGQGLEFLIYFQGNSAPDKSGLPSDRFSAERTGGSVSTLTIQRTQQEDSAVYLCASTRSRGSYEQYFGPGTRLTVT.

The CDR3 nucleotides read TGTGCCAGCAGTCCATCAGGGAGAGGGGGGGAGCAGTACTTC. Its protein product is CASSPSGRGGEQYF. The chain combines TRBV12-3 or TRBV12-4 with TRBJ2-7; D may be TRBD1 or TRBD2 (6 bases each). The V and J ends lost 5 bases and 7 bases respectively, with 18 bases between them. The CDR3 length is 14 residues.

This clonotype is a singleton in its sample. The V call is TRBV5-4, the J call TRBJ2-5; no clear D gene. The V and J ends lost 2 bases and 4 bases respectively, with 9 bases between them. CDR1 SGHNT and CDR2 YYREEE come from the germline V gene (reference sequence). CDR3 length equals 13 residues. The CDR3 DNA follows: TGTGCCAGCAGCTTACGATCGGGAGAGACCCAGTACTTC. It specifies CASSLRSGETQYF. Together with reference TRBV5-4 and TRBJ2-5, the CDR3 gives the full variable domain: ETGVTQSPTHLIKTRGQQVTLRCSSQSGHNTVSWYQQALGQGPQFIFQYYREEENGRGNFPPRFSGLQFPNYSSELNVNALELDDSALYLCASSLRSGETQYFGPGTRLLVL.

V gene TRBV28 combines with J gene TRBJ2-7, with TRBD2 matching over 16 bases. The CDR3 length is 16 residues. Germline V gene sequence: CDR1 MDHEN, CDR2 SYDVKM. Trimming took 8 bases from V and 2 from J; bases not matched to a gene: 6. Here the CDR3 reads CASQPGLAGGPYEQYF. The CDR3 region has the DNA TGTGCCAGCCAGCCGGGACTAGCGGGGGGGCCCTACGAGCAGTACTTC. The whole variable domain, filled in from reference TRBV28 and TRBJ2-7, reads DVKVTQSSRYLVKRTGEKVFLECVQDMDHENMFWYRQDPGLGLRLIYFSYDVKMKEKGDIPEGYSVSREKKERFSLILESASTNQTSMYLCASQPGLAGGPYEQYFGPGTRLTVT.

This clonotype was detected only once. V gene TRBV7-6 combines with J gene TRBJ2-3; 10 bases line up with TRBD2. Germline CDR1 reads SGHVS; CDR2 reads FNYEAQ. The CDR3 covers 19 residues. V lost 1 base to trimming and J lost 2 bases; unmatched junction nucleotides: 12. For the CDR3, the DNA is TGTGCCAGCAGCTTAGGCTATACCGGGACTAGCGAAAACACAGATACGCAGTATTTT. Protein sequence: CASSLGYTGTSENTDTQYF.

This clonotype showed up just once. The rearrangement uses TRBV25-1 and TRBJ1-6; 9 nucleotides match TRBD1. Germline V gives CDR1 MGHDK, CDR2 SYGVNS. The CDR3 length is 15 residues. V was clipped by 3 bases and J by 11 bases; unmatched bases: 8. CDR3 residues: CASSDTGQGMAPLHF. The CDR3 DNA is TGTGCCAGCAGTGACACGGGACAGGGCATGGCACCCCTCCACTTT.

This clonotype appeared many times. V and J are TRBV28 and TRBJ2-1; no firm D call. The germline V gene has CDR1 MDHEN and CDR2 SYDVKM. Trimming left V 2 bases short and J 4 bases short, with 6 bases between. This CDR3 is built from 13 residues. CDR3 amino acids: CASSLRSYNEQFF. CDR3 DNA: TGTGCCAGCAGTTTAAGGAGTTACAATGAGCAGTTCTTC. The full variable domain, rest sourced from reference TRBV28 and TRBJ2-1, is DVKVTQSSRYLVKRTGEKVFLECVQDMDHENMFWYRQDPGLGLRLIYFSYDVKMKEKGDIPEGYSVSREKKERFSLILESASTNQTSMYLCASSLRSYNEQFFGPGTRLTVL.

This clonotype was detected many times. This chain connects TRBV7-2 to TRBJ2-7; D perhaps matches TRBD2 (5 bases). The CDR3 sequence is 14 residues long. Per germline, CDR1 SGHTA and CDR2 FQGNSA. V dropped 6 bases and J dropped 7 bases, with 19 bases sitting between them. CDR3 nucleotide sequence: TGTGCCAGCAGGGCCCGACTCCGATCGGGGGAGCAGTACTTC. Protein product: CASRARLRSGEQYF.